The subject of this entry is one TCR beta chain. Clones were read by immunoSEQ multiplex PCR, and TCRdb kept only the in-frame ones, dropping some. Here the sample spans roughly 250,000 clones, 70% to 85% being singletons. These data belong to a study of blood T cell repertoires in COVID-19. Study-level background: Samples of COVID-19 (acute and convalescent) were obtained from the United States, Italy and Spain.

This clonotype was obtained from a woman older than 75 with active or convalescent COVID-19. Sequencing input: peripheral blood.

The CDR3 sequence: CASSGLQAVDEQYF. CDR3 DNA sequence: TGTGCCAGCAGTGGGTTACAGGCCGTGGACGAGCAGTACTTC. The chain carries TRBV27 and TRBJ2-7, with TRBD1 as a possible D gene (5 bases). Trimming left V 5 bases short and J 5 bases short, with 16 bases between. The CDR3 has 14 amino acids. The germline V gene encodes CDR1 MNHEY and CDR2 SMNVEV (reference sequence).